This TCR beta chain emerged from a study of sequential checkpoint blockade in melanoma (dated by TCRdb to the late 2010s). For the wider study: In a 1:1 randomization, patients received either first-line nivolumab then ipilimumab (arm A) or ipilimumab then nivolumab (arm B). Maintenance nivolumab was given following each of the two trial sequences. Overall study outcomes, separate from this receptor: Larger, independent patient cohorts are needed to validate the response-prediction model that combines TCR metrics and mutation burden.

The sample's treatment or condition label is to be understood as: randomized to nivolumab then ipilimumab (arm A) or the reverse (arm B). None of the trial patients had been given prior DNA-damaging chemotherapy. On a FACS Aria II flow cytometer, live CD3+CD8+ cells that were negative for CD19 and CD56 were sorted from thawed PBMCs. Samples came from patients with melanoma in CheckMate 064, a randomized, open-label phase II trial of sequential checkpoint blockade. Peripheral blood mononuclear cells were collected by leukapheresis, purified using Ficoll-Paque, and frozen in human serum containing approximately 9.1% DMSO. Right after sorting, the blood CD3+CD8+ cells were verified to be >95% pure, and DNA extraction followed. The immunoSEQ Assay was used to immunosequence TCRbeta CDR3 regions from genomic DNA. Genomic DNA was amplified by bias-controlled multiplex PCR before high-throughput sequencing. Per the original workflow: To quantify the absolute abundance of each unique TCRbeta CDR3 region, the sequences were collapsed and filtered. Clonality, defined as 1 minus Pielou's evenness, was calculated using only productive rearrangements. Clones with significantly greater frequencies in on-treatment versus baseline samples were identified using a previously published method. Drawn from immuneACCESS, this table holds only the in-frame rearrangements with V and J called that TCRdb kept. Clones are partly lost; checked studies trace under half to an unresolved V gene and leave the rest unexplained. The V and J calls and clone size are taken from that table; D and trimming were inferred from the DNA. The table for this sample lists 10,000 or so clones; roughly three fifths of them were counted only once. Of the sample, about two fifths falls within the top ten clones.

As for this clone: Its target antigen remains unknown. Base qualities are not at hand, and no much larger clone is one base apart.

This receptor was identified in a human donor with melanoma. Material: CD8+ T cells sorted from blood (inferred from file names), obtained from a patient given nivolumab and ipilimumab in sequence.

The bases read TGCGCCAGCAGCCAAGCAGTGGACAGGAGGTATCAGCCCCAGCATTTT. This codes for CASSQAVDRRYQPQHF. In this chain, TRBV4-1 is recombined with TRBJ1-5, with 7 middle bases fitting TRBD1. The CDR3 goes from the cysteine to the phenylalanine over 16 residues. Only the CDR3 part of the read is kept: 48 bases, read in frame from the first base. V is trimmed back by 1 base and J by 5 bases, and the junction contains 8 bases that no gene match accounts for. CDR1 MGHRA and CDR2 YSYEKL were looked up in the germline V gene.